These T cell receptor beta chains were read from a single sample in a study of control samples from healthy donors and cancer patients. Sequencing was performed with immunoSEQ multiplex PCR; in TCRdb, only in-frame clones are kept and a portion is missing. The data contain around 110,000 clones, approximately 90% of them seen just once; the ten biggest clones take up 2% to 3%. Sequencing used blood. The receptors were gathered from a woman aged 70-85 years in good health. Each CDR3 is given with its conserved first and last residue. Each record gives: V gene, CDR3 protein.

V gene: TRBV6-5; CDR3 protein: CASSYSAQGQSGELFF
V gene: TRBV19; CDR3 protein: CASSPSQGATSGANVLTF
V gene: TRBV9; CDR3 protein: CASSVGTGRQMNSPLHF
V gene: TRBV18; CDR3 protein: CASSPRGGSTDTQYF
V gene: TRBV6-5; CDR3 protein: CASSTPVNTGELFF
V gene: TRBV10-3; CDR3 protein: CAISEGQVQPQHF
V gene: TRBV27; CDR3 protein: CASTFLTPTGGWTGELFF
V gene: TRBV18; CDR3 protein: CASSPPRGGYNEQFF
V gene: TRBV7-2; CDR3 protein: CASSPNKPGPFNEQFF
V gene: TRBV6-1; CDR3 protein: CASSGTSLANTGELFF
V gene: TRBV7-9; CDR3 protein: CASSLSGGEKLFF
V gene: TRBV7-2; CDR3 protein: CASSLGGRQVQPQHF
V gene: TRBV9; CDR3 protein: CASSYDQRVEETQYF
V gene: TRBV27; CDR3 protein: CASSLSRANTEAFF
V gene: TRBV6-5; CDR3 protein: CASRAGTDNQPQHF
V gene: TRBV11-2; CDR3 protein: CASSRGGATNEKLFF
V gene: TRBV6-1; CDR3 protein: CASSERQKYGYTF
V gene: TRBV6-8; CDR3 protein: CASSRDRATEAFF
V gene: TRBV4-1; CDR3 protein: CASSDGQKTNTGELFF
V gene: TRBV4-1; CDR3 protein: CASSPLGQDPNQPQHF
V gene: TRBV5-5; CDR3 protein: CASSQDVMMLGGYTF
V gene: TRBV9; CDR3 protein: CASSVAAGSQPQHF
V gene: TRBV18; CDR3 protein: CASSPAQGNSGNTIYF